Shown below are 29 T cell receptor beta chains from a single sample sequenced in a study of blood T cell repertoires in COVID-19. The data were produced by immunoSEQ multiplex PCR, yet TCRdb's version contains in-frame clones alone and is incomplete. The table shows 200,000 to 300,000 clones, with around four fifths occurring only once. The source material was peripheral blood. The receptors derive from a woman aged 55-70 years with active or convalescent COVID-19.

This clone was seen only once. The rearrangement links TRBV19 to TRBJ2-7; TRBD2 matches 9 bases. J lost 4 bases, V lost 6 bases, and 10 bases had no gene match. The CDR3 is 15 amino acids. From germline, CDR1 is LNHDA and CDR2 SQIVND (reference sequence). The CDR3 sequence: CASRQTSGTLYEQYF. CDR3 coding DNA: TGTGCCAGTAGGCAGACTAGCGGTACCCTTTACGAGCAGTACTTC.

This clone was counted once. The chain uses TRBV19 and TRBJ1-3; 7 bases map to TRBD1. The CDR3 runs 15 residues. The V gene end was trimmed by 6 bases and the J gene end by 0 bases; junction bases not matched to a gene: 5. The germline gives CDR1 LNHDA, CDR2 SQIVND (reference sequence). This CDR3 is CASRLQGNSGNTIYF. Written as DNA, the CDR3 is TGTGCCAGTAGATTACAGGGGAACTCTGGAAACACCATATATTTT.

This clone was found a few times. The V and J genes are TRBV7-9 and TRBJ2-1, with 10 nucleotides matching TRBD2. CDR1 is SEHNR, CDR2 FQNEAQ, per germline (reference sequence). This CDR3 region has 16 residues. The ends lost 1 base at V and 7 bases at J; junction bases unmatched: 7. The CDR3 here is CASSLEGAGGANEQFF. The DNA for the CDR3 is TGTGCCAGCAGCTTAGAAGGAGCGGGAGGGGCTAATGAGCAGTTCTTC.

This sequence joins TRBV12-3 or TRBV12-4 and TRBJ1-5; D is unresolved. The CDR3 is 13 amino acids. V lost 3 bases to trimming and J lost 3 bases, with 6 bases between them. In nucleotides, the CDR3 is TGTGCCAGCAGTTTTCCAGACAATCAGCCCCAGCATTTT. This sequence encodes CASSFPDNQPQHF.

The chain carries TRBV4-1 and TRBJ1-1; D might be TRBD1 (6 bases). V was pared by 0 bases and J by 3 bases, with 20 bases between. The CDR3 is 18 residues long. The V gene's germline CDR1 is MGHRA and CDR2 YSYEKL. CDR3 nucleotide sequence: TGCGCCAGCAGCCAAGATGGGGCCCTGGGGGCAGAGGACACTGAAGCTTTCTTT. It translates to CASSQDGALGAEDTEAFF.

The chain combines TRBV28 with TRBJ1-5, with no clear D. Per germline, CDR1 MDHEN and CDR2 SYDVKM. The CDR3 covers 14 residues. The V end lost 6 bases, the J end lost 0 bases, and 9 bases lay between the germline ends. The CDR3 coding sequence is TGTGCCAGCAGCGCGCGGGGTAGCAATCAGCCCCAGCATTTT. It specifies CASSARGSNQPQHF.

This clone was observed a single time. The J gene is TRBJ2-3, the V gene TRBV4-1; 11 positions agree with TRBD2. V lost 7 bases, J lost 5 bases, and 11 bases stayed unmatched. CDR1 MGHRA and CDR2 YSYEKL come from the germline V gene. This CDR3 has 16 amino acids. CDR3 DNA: TGCGCCAGCACTTCAGGACTAGCGGGTCCAATAGATACGCAGTATTTT. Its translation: CASTSGLAGPIDTQYF.

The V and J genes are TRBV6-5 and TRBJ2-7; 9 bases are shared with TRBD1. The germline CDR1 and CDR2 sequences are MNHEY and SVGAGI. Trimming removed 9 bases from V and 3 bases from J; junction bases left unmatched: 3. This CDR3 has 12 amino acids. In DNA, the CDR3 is TGTGCCAGTCGGGACAGGGTCTACGAGCAGTACGTC. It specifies CASRDRVYEQYV.

The CDR3 spells CASRDRRRSDTQYF. CDR3 in DNA: TGTGCCAGTAGGGACCGCCGGAGGTCCGATACGCAGTATTTT. V is TRBV19 and J is TRBJ2-3; D is possibly TRBD2 (5 bases). Deletions cut 6 bases from V and 6 bases from J, with 16 bases between. Germline CDR1 is LNHDA and CDR2 is SQIVND (reference sequence). The CDR3 runs to 14 residues. Looking up the rest from reference TRBV19 and TRBJ2-3 gives the full variable domain: DGGITQSPKYLFRKEGQNVTLSCEQNLNHDAMYWYRQDPGQGLRLIYYSQIVNDFQKGDIAEGYSVSREKKESFPLTVTSAQKNPTAFYLCASRDRRRSDTQYFGPGTRLTVL.

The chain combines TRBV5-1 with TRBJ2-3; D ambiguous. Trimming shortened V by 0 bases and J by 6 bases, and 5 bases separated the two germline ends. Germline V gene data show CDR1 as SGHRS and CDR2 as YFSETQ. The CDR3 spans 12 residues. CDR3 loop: CASSLDMDTQYF. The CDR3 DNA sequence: TGCGCCAGCAGCTTGGACATGGATACGCAGTATTTT. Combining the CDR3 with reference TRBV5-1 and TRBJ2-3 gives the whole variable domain KAGVTQTPRYLIKTRGQQVTLSCSPISGHRSVSWYQQTPGQGLQFLFEYFSETQRNKGNFPGRFSGRQFSNSRSEMNVSTLELGDSALYLCASSLDMDTQYFGPGTRLTVL.

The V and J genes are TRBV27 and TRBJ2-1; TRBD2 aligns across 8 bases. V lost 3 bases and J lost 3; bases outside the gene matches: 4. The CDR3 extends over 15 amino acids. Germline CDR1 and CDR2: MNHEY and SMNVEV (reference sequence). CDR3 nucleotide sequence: TGTGCCAGCAGTTTTGACGGGGGGGACTACAATGAGCAGTTCTTC. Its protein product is CASSFDGGDYNEQFF.

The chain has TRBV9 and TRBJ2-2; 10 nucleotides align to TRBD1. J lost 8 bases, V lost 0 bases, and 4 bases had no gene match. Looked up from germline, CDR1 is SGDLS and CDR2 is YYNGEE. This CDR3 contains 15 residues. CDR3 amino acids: CASSVGGTGVGELFF. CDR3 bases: TGTGCCAGCAGCGTAGGTGGGACAGGGGTTGGGGAGCTGTTTTTT.

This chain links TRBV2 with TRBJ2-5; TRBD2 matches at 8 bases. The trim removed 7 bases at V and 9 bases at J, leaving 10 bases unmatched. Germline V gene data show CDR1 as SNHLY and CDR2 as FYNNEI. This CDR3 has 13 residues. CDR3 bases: TGTGCCAGCATCGACCAACGAGCGGGAGCCCAGTACTTC. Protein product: CASIDQRAGAQYF.

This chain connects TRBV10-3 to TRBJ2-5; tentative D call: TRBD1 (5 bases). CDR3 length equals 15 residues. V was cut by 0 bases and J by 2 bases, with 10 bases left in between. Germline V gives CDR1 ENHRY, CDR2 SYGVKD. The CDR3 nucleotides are TGTGCCATCAGTGAGTCGTCAGGGCGGCAAGAGACCCAGTACTTC. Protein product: CAISESSGRQETQYF.

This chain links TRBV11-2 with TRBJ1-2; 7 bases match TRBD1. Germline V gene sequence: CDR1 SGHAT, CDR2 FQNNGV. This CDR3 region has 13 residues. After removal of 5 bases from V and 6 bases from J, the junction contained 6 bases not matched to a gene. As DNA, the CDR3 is TGTGCCAGCAGCGCCACCGACAGGGATGGCTACACCTTC. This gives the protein CASSATDRDGYTF.

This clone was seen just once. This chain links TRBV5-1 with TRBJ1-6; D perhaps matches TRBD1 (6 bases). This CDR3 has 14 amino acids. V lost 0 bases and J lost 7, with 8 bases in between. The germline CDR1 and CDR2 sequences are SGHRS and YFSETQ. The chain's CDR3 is CASSLGTGNSPLHF. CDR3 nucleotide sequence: TGCGCCAGCAGCTTGGGAACAGGGAATTCACCCCTCCACTTT.

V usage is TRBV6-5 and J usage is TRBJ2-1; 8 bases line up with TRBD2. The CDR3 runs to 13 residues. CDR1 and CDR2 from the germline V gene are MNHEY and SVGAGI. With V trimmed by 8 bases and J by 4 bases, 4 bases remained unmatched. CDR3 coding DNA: TGTGCCAGCGGGCGGGGGGCTTACAATGAGCAGTTCTTC. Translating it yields CASGRGAYNEQFF.

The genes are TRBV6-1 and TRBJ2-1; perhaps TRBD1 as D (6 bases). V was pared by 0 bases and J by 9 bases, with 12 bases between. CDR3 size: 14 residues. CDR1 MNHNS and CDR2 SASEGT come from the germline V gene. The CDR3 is CASSEAVGAGEQFF. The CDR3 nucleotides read TGTGCCAGCAGTGAAGCGGTGGGGGCGGGTGAGCAGTTCTTC.

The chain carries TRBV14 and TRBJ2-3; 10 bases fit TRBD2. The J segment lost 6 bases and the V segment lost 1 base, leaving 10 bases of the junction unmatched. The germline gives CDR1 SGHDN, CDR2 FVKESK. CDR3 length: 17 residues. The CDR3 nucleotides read TGTGCCAGCAGCCAAGTTTCGCTAGCGGGAGTTTACGATACGCAGTATTTT. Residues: CASSQVSLAGVYDTQYF.

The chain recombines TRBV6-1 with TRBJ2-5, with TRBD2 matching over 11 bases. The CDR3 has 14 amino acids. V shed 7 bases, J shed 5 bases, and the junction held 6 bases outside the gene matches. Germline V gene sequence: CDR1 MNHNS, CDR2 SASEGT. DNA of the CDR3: TGTGCCAGCACCATAGCGGGAGGGGGCGAGACCCAGTACTTC. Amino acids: CASTIAGGGETQYF.

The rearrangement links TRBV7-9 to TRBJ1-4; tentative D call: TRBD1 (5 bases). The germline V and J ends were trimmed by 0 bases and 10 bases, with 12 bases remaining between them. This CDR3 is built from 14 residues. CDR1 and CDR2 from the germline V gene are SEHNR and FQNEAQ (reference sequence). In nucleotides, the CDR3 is TGTGCCAGCAGCTTAGCGGAGGGGCCAGGAAAACTGTTTTTT. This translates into CASSLAEGPGKLFF.

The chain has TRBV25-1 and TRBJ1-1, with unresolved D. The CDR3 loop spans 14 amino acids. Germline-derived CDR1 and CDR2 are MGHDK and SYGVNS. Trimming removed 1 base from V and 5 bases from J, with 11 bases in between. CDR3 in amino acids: CASSEWGGGTEAFF. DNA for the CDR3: TGTGCCAGCAGTGAATGGGGAGGTGGGACTGAAGCTTTCTTT. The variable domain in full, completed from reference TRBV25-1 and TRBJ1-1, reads EADIYQTPRYLVIGTGKKITLECSQTMGHDKMYWYQQDPGMELHLIHYSYGVNSTEKGDLSSESTVSRIRTEHFPLTLESARPSHTSQYLCASSEWGGGTEAFFGQGTRLTVV.

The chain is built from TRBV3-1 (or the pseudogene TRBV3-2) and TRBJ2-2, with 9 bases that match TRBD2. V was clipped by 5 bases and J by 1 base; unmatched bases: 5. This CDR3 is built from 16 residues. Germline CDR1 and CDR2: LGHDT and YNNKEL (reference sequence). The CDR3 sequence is CASSEPSGKNTGELFF. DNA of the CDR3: TGTGCCAGCAGCGAACCTAGCGGGAAGAACACCGGGGAGCTGTTTTTT.

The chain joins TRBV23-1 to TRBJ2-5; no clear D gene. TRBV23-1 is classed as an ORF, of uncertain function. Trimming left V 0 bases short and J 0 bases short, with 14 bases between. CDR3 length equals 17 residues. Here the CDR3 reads CASSQSVQAKHQETQYF. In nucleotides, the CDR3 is TGCGCCAGCAGTCAATCGGTCCAGGCCAAACACCAAGAGACCCAGTACTTC.

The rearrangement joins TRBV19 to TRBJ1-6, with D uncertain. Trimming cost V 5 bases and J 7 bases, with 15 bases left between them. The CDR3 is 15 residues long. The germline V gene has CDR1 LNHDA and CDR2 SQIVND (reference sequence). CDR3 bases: TGTGCCAGTAGTCAGACACCGGTTATAAATTCACCCCTCCACTTT. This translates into CASSQTPVINSPLHF.

CDR3 bases: TGTGCCAGCAGCCTCGGACAGGGGGGCCTGTTTGATGAAAAACTGTTTTTT. It translates to CASSLGQGGLFDEKLFF. This sequence joins TRBV11-2 and TRBJ1-4; TRBD1 matches at 10 bases. Unmatched junction bases numbered 12, after V lost 5 bases and J lost 6 bases. CDR3 length: 17 residues. Germline V gives CDR1 SGHAT, CDR2 FQNNGV. Full variable domain (outside the CDR3, taken from reference TRBV11-2 and TRBJ1-4): EAGVAQSPRYKIIEKRQSVAFWCNPISGHATLYWYQQILGQGPKLLIQFQNNGVVDDSQLPKDRFSAERLKGVDSTLKIQPAKLEDSAVYLCASSLGQGGLFDEKLFFGSGTQLSVL.

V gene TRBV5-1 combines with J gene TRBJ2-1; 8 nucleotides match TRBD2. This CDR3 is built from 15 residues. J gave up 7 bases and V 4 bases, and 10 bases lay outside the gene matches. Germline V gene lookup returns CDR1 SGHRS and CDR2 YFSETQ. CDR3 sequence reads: CASSPPERENNEQFF. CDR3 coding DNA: TGCGCCAGCAGCCCCCCGGAGCGGGAGAATAATGAGCAGTTCTTC.

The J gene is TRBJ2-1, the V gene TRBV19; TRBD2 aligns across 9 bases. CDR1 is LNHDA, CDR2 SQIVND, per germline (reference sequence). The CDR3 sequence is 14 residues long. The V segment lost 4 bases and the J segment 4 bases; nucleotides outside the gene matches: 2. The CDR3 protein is CASSKLAGYNEQFF. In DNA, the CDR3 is TGTGCCAGTAGTAAGCTAGCGGGGTACAATGAGCAGTTCTTC.

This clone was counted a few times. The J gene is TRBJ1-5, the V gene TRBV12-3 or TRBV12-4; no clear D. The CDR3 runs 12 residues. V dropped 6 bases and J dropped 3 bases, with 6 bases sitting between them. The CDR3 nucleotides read TGTGCCAGCAGGGCATCCAATCAGCCCCAGCATTTT. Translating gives CASRASNQPQHF.